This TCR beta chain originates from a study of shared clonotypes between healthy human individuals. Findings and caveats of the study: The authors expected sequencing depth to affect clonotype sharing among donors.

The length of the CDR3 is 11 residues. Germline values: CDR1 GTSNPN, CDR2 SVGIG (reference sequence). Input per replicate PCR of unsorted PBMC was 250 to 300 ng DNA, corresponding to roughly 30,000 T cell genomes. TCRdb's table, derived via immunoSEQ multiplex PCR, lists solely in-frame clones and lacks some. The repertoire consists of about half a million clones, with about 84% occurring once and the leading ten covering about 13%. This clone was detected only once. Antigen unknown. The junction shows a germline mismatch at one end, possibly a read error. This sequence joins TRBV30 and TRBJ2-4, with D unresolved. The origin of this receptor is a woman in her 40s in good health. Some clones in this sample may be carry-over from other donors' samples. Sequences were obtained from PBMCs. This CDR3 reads CAWSVSAPLRF. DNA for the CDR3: TGTGCCTGGAGTGTATCGGCCCCCCTACGCTTC.